Presented here are 24 T cell receptor beta chains from one specimen sequenced in a study of blood T cell repertoires in COVID-19. Libraries were prepared by immunoSEQ multiplex PCR; TCRdb keeps only in-frame clonotypes and omits some of them. Of about 140,000 clones in the sample, approximately 82% were seen once. The sequenced sample consisted of peripheral blood. Receptors originate from a human donor in a cohort sampled during active COVID-19.

The CDR3 protein is CASSEAWVASTDTQYF. CDR3 nucleotides: TGTGCCAGCAGCGAGGCGTGGGTAGCCAGCACAGATACGCAGTATTTT. V gene TRBV7-9 combines with J gene TRBJ2-3; D unresolved. Germline lookup yields CDR1 SEHNR and CDR2 FQNEAQ (reference sequence). V was pared by 5 bases and J by 0 bases, with 15 bases between. The CDR3 consists of 16 residues. Using reference TRBV7-9 and TRBJ2-3 for the parts outside the CDR3, the full variable domain is DTGVSQNPRHKITKRGQNVTFRCDPISEHNRLYWYRQTLGQGPEFLTYFQNEAQLEKSRLLSDRFSAERPKGSFSTLEIQRTEQGDSAMYLCASSEAWVASTDTQYFGPGTRLTVL.

This clone was observed once. The genes are TRBV20-1 and TRBJ2-1; D is perhaps TRBD1 (6 bases). The CDR3 totals 11 residues. V lost 4 bases, J lost 5 bases, and 6 bases lay in between. Germline CDR1 and CDR2: DFQATT and SNEGSKA (reference sequence). CDR3 sequence reads: CSATGDNEQFF. CDR3 bases: TGCAGTGCTACAGGGGACAATGAGCAGTTCTTC.

The chain recombines TRBV23-1 with TRBJ1-1, with D possibly being TRBD1 (5 bases). TRBV23-1 is classed as an ORF, of uncertain function. The CDR3 loop spans 15 amino acids. V was cut by 2 bases and J by 1 base, with 11 bases left in between. The CDR3 here is CASSQPEQENTEAFF. The CDR3 DNA reads TGCGCCAGCAGTCAACCTGAACAGGAGAACACTGAAGCTTTCTTT.

The chain links TRBV19 to TRBJ1-5; D not certain. The germline V gene has CDR1 LNHDA and CDR2 SQIVND (reference sequence). Deletions cut 9 bases from V and 0 bases from J, with 9 bases between. The CDR3 is made up of 13 amino acids. In DNA, the CDR3 is TGTGCCAGCCAGGACTATAGCAATCAGCCCCAGCATTTT. This gives the protein CASQDYSNQPQHF.

This clone has more than one count but fewer than ten. The DNA of the CDR3 is TGTGCCACCACCGGGACAGGGGGGGCAGATACGCAGTATTTT. Amino acid sequence: CATTGTGGADTQYF. V and J are TRBV6-5 and TRBJ2-3; the match to TRBD1 covers 11 bases. The V segment lost 10 bases and the J segment 4 bases; nucleotides outside the gene matches: 7. Germline V gene sequence: CDR1 MNHEY, CDR2 SVGAGI. This CDR3 region has 14 residues.

This rearrangement joins TRBV7-2 to TRBJ1-4; the D is unclear. The CDR3 runs 15 residues. The V gene's germline CDR1 is SGHTA and CDR2 FQGNSA. Trimming stripped 2 bases from V and 8 bases from J, with 15 bases between. CDR3 nucleotides: TGTGCCAGCAGCTTACAGCTCCGGGAGGGCGAAAAACTGTTTTTT. Its translation: CASSLQLREGEKLFF.

The CDR3 here is CASSPPGRGETQYF. The CDR3 region has the DNA TGTGCCAGCAGCCCTCCCGGGAGGGGGGAGACCCAGTACTTC. The genes are TRBV9 and TRBJ2-5; 8 nucleotides match TRBD2. This CDR3 is built from 14 residues. Germline V lookup: CDR1 SGDLS, CDR2 YYNGEE. Unmatched junction bases numbered 7, after V lost 4 bases and J lost 5 bases.

The J gene is TRBJ2-7, the V gene TRBV5-8; D unresolved. CDR1 and CDR2 (germline): SGHTS, YDEGEE. Trimming removed 1 base from V and 4 bases from J, with 6 bases in between. The CDR3 totals 12 residues. The DNA for the CDR3 is TGTGCCAGCAGCTTGACACTATACGAGCAGTACTTC. Amino acid sequence: CASSLTLYEQYF.

This clone showed up just a few times. The rearrangement uses TRBV2 and TRBJ2-2, with 9 nucleotides matching TRBD1. J gave up 6 bases and V 11 bases, and 7 bases lay outside the gene matches. The germline V gene encodes CDR1 SNHLY and CDR2 FYNNEI. The CDR3 totals 13 residues. DNA for the CDR3: TGTGCCTCCCGGGACAGGGTTTCCGGGGAGCTGTTTTTT. It specifies CASRDRVSGELFF.

This chain joins TRBV6-5 and TRBJ1-2; 11 bases are shared with TRBD1. Per the germline V gene, CDR1 is MNHEY and CDR2 is SVGAGI. The CDR3 contains 15 residues. The J segment lost 6 bases and the V segment lost 2 bases, leaving 5 bases of the junction unmatched. CDR3: CASSYIGTGGDGYTF. The CDR3 DNA reads as TGTGCCAGCAGTTACATAGGGACAGGGGGTGATGGCTACACCTTC.

The chain carries TRBV7-2 and TRBJ2-3, with D uncertain. V was trimmed by 3 bases and J by 2 bases, leaving 3 bases between them. Germline V lookup: CDR1 SGHTA, CDR2 FQGNSA. This CDR3 is 12 amino acids long. The CDR3 region has the DNA TGTGCCAGCAGCTTTATCACAGATACGCAGTATTTT. This translates into CASSFITDTQYF.

The chain links TRBV5-6 to TRBJ2-2; 9 bases map to TRBD1. This CDR3 has 15 residues. Germline CDR1 is SGHDT and CDR2 is YYEEEE. V was pared by 2 bases and J by 4 bases, with 3 bases of the junction left unmatched. This chain's CDR3 is CASSFGTGFTGELFF. The CDR3 DNA sequence: TGTGCCAGCAGCTTCGGGACAGGGTTCACCGGGGAGCTGTTTTTT.

The chain recombines TRBV5-1 with TRBJ1-6; possibly TRBD1 for D (5 bases). CDR1 SGHRS and CDR2 YFSETQ come from the germline V gene. The CDR3 covers 13 residues. V was clipped by 4 bases and J by 9 bases, with 11 bases between them. DNA for the CDR3: TGCGCCAGCAGCAACGCAGGGCGTTCACCCCTCCACTTT. Encoded protein: CASSNAGRSPLHF.

The rearrangement links TRBV7-2 to TRBJ2-5; 11 positions match TRBD2. The CDR3 is made up of 15 amino acids. V trimming: 4 bases; J trimming: 5 bases; junction bases outside the gene matches: 6. Looked up from germline, CDR1 is SGHTA and CDR2 is FQGNSA. The CDR3 nucleotides are TGTGCCAGCAGCTCTAGCGGGAGGCCATGGGAGACCCAGTACTTC. It yields the protein CASSSSGRPWETQYF. The full variable domain, with the rest looked up from reference TRBV7-2 and TRBJ2-5, is GAGVSQSPSNKVTEKGKDVELRCDPISGHTALYWYRQSLGQGLEFLIYFQGNSAPDKSGLPSDRFSAERTGGSVSTLTIQRTQQEDSAVYLCASSSSGRPWETQYFGPGTRLLVL.

The chain links TRBV4-3 to TRBJ1-5; perhaps TRBD1 as D (6 bases). The CDR3 covers 15 residues. Germline CDR1 LGHNA, CDR2 YSLEER. Trimming took 1 base from V and 3 from J, leaving 10 bases between them. The CDR3 is CASSQVPGANQPQHF. The CDR3 region has the DNA TGCGCCAGCAGCCAAGTACCAGGGGCCAATCAGCCCCAGCATTTT.

The chain couples TRBV7-8 to TRBJ1-4; D gene uncertain. V was cut by 5 bases and J by 8 bases, with 21 bases left in between. CDR3 length equals 16 residues. Germline CDR1 SGHVS, CDR2 FQNEAQ. Written as DNA, the CDR3 is TGTGCCAGCAGCCCTAGAACGTGGGGAGTAGGGGAAAAACTGTTTTTT. Encoded protein: CASSPRTWGVGEKLFF. Looking up the rest from reference TRBV7-8 and TRBJ1-4 gives the full variable domain: GAGVSQSPRYKVAKRGQDVALRCDPISGHVSLFWYQQALGQGPEFLTYFQNEAQLDKSGLPSDRFFAERPEGSVSTLKIQRTQQEDSAVYLCASSPRTWGVGEKLFFGSGTQLSVL.

This chain uses TRBV11-1 with TRBJ2-7; TRBD2 might be the D (6 bases). Germline V gives CDR1 SGHAT, CDR2 FQDESV (reference sequence). The CDR3 has 16 amino acids. Trimming removed 5 bases from V and 3 bases from J, with 20 bases in between. This CDR3 reads CASSQLPGRGIYEQYF. The CDR3 nucleotides read TGTGCCAGCAGCCAACTTCCGGGACGGGGGATCTACGAGCAGTACTTC.

The rearrangement joins TRBV19 to TRBJ2-1, with D possibly being TRBD2 (5 bases). With 5 bases removed from V and 5 bases from J, the gap between germline ends came to 13 bases. Germline V gives CDR1 LNHDA, CDR2 SQIVND (reference sequence). This CDR3 has 14 amino acids. The CDR3 reads CASSEGSVDNEQFF. In DNA, the CDR3 is TGTGCCAGTAGTGAGGGAAGTGTGGACAATGAGCAGTTCTTC.

This rearrangement joins TRBV2 to TRBJ1-1; D is undetermined. The CDR3 has 13 residues. V shed 8 bases and J shed 0 bases, with 10 bases lying between them. Germline V CDR1 and CDR2: SNHLY, FYNNEI. CDR3 DNA sequence: TGTGCCAGCTATTTGGCCCTGAACACTGAAGCTTTCTTT. The encoded protein is CASYLALNTEAFF.

This chain joins TRBV4-2 and TRBJ2-3; 7 nucleotides line up with TRBD2. From germline, CDR1 is LGHNA and CDR2 YNFKEQ. The V gene end was trimmed by 0 bases and the J gene end by 2 bases; junction bases not matched to a gene: 5. The CDR3 consists of 16 residues. The CDR3 here is CASSQEGLVLTDTQYF. CDR3 DNA sequence: TGTGCCAGCAGCCAAGAAGGACTAGTGCTCACAGATACGCAGTATTTT.

The chain recombines TRBV15 with TRBJ1-5; no clear D. Germline CDR1 is LNHNV and CDR2 is YYDKDF (reference sequence). The CDR3 extends over 12 amino acids. Trimming pared 1 base from V and 5 bases from J, leaving 3 bases between. Here the CDR3 reads CATSRVDQPQHF. In DNA form, the CDR3 reads TGTGCCACCAGCAGAGTAGATCAGCCCCAGCATTTT.

The chain carries TRBV3-1 (or the pseudogene TRBV3-2) and TRBJ2-7; no firm D call. Germline CDR1 reads LGHDT; CDR2 reads YNNKEL (reference sequence). The V end lost 4 bases, the J end lost 0 bases, and 7 bases lay between the germline ends. CDR3 length equals 13 residues. CDR3 bases: TGTGCCAGCAGCCCATACACCTCCTACGAGCAGTACTTC. This gives the protein CASSPYTSYEQYF.

Comments on this clone: The junction shows a germline mismatch at one end, possibly a read error. The V gene is TRBV7-7, the J gene TRBJ2-3; D unresolved. Germline-derived CDR1 and CDR2 are SSHAT and FNYEAQ (reference sequence). The CDR3 totals 15 residues. The CDR3 region is CASSLGVVSTDTQYF. In DNA, the CDR3 is TGTGCTAGCAGCTTAGGAGTGGTCAGCACAGATACGCAGTATTTT.

The CDR3 protein is CASSLVAASTTDTQYF. The CDR3 DNA sequence: TGCGCCAGCAGCTTGGTGGCGGCTAGCACCACAGATACGCAGTATTTT. The chain couples TRBV5-1 to TRBJ2-3; a weak D match, TRBD2 (5 bases). V was clipped by 0 bases and J by 2 bases, with 13 bases between them. The germline V gene has CDR1 SGHRS and CDR2 YFSETQ. The CDR3 has 16 amino acids.